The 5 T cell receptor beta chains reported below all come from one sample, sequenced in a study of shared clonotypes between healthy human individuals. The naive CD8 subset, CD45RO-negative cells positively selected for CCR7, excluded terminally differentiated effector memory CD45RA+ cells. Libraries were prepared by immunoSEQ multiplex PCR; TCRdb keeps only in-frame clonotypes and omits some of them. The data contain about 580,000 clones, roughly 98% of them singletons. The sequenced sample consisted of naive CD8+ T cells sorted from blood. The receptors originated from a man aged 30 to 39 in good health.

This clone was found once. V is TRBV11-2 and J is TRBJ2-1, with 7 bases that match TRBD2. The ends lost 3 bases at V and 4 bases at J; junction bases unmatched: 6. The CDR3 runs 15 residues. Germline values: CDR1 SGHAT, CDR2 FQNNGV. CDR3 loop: CASSLRLAVYNEQFF. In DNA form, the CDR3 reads TGTGCCAGCAGCTTGAGACTAGCAGTATACAATGAGCAGTTCTTC.

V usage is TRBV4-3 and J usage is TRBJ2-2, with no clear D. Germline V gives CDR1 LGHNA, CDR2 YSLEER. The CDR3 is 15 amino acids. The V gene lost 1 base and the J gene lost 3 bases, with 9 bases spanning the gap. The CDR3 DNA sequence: TGCGCCAGCAGCCAAGGAAATTACTACACCGGGGAGCTGTTTTTT. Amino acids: CASSQGNYYTGELFF.

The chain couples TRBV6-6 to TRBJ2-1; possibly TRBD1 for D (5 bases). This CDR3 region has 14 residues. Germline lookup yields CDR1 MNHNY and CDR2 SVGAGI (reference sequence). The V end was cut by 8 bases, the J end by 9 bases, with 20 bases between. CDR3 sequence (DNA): TGTGCCAGCCCCCCTGCCCCGACGCAGGGTGAGCAGTTCTTC. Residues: CASPPAPTQGEQFF.

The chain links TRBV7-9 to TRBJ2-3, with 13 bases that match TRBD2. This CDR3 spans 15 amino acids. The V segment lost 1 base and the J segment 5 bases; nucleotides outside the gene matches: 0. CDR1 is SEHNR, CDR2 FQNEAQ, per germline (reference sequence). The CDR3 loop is CASSLGTSGRDTQYF. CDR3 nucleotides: TGTGCCAGCAGCTTAGGGACTAGCGGGAGAGATACGCAGTATTTT.

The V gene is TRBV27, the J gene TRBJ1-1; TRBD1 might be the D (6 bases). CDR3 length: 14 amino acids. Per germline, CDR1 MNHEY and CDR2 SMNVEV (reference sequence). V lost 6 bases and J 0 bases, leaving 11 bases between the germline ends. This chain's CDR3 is CASSATGMNTEAFF. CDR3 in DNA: TGTGCCAGCAGCGCAACAGGGATGAACACTGAAGCTTTCTTT.